Described below is a single T cell receptor (beta chain) sequence and its context. The sample originates from a study of blood T cell repertoires in COVID-19. Study details: The United States, Italy and Spain provided the acute and convalescent COVID-19 samples.

Original analysis: Scientists estimated how many nucleated cells there were by amplifying reference gene primers. Here immunoSEQ multiplex PCR was the method, and the copy in TCRdb shows in-frame clones only, minus some. D and trimming come from the DNA, and the V and J calls and clone size come from that table. Of some 90,000 clones in the sample, roughly 78% were seen once. Per the germline V gene, CDR1 is SGDLS and CDR2 is YYNGEE. This CDR3 has 14 amino acids. Germline trimming cut 0 bases from V and 9 bases from J; bases unmatched to any gene: 5. The material sequenced was peripheral blood. J is TRBJ2-1 and V is TRBV9; 8 bases are shared with TRBD2. The clonotype was recovered from a woman in her sixties or seventies with acute or convalescent COVID-19. DNA for the CDR3: TGTGCCAGCAGCGTAGTCGGGAGGGCCAGTGAGCAGTTCTTC. Translation: CASSVVGRASEQFF.